Sequencing of this T cell receptor (beta chain) was carried out in a study of blood T cell repertoires in COVID-19. About the research overall: Material from acute and convalescent COVID-19 was sourced from the United States, Italy and Spain. Sources were T cells, B-cell-depleted T cells, or PBMCs; the material itself was cDNA or gDNA.

Profiling relied on immunoSEQ multiplex PCR, and the TCRdb table lists in-frame clones only, not all of them. The table shows some 250,000 clones, with approximately 80% occurring only once. The V end lost 5 bases, the J end lost 8 bases, and 21 bases lay between the germline ends. Looked up from germline, CDR1 is SEHNR and CDR2 is FQNEAQ (reference sequence). The CDR3 is 15 residues long. This TCR came from an elderly woman with acute or convalescent COVID-19. The V and J genes are TRBV7-9 and TRBJ1-2; TRBD1 is a possible D gene (5 bases). The sample comprised peripheral blood. CDR3 in DNA: TGTGCCAGCAGCCCGTGGACATCCTTCGCAGAGGGCTACACCTTC. Translated: CASSPWTSFAEGYTF.